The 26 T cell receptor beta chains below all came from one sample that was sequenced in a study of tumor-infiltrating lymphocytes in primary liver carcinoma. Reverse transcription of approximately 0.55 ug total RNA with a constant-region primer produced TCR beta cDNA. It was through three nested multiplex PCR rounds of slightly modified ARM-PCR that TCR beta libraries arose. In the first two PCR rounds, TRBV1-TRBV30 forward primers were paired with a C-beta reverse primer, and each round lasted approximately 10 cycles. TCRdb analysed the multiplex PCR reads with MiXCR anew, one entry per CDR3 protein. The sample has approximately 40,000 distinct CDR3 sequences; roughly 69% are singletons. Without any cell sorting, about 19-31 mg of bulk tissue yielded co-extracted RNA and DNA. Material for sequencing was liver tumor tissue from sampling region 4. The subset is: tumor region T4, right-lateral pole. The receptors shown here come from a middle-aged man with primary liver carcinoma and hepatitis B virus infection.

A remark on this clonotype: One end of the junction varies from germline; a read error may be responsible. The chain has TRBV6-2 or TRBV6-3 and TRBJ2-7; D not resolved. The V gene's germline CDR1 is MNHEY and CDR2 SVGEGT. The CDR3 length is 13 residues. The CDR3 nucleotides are TGTGCCAGCAGTTGCGATGTACCCTACGACCAGTACTTC. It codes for CASSCDVPYDQYF.

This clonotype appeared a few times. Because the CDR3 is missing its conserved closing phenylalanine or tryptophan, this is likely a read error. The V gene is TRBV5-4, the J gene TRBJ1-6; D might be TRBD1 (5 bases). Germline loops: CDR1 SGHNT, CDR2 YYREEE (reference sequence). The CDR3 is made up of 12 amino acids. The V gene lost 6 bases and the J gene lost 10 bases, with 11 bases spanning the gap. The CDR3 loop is CASTGRGSPLHY. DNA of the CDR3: TGTGCCAGCACCGGACGGGGGTCACCCCTCCACTAT.

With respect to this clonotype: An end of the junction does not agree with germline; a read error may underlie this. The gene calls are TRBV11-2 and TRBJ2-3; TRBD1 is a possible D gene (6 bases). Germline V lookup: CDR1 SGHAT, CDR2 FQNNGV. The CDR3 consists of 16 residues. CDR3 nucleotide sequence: TGTTCCAGCAGCAGAAGAAGAACAGGGAACACAGATACCCAGTATTTT. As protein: CSSSRRRTGNTDTQYF.

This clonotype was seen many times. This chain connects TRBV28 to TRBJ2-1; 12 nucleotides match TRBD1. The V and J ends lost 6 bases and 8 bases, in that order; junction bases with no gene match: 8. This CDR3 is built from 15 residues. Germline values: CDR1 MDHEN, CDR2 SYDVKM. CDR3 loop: CASSLGQGATDEQFF. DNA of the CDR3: TGTGCCAGCAGCTTGGGACAGGGGGCGACCGATGAGCAGTTCTTC.

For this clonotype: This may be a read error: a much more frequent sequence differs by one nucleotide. Here the CDR3 reads CANELAGEGEQFF. CDR3 nucleotides: TGTGCCAACGAACTAGCGGGAGAGGGTGAGCAGTTCTTC. The chain employs TRBV2 and TRBJ2-1, with 11 bases aligning to TRBD2. The length of the CDR3 is 13 residues. J was trimmed by 9 bases and V by 10 bases; bases with no gene match: 8. Germline CDR1 reads SNHLY; CDR2 reads FYNNEI.

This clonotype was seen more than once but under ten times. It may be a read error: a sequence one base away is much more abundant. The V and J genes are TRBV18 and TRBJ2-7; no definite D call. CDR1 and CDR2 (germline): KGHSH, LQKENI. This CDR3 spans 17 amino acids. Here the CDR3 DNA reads TGTGTCAGCTCACCACTGGCAACGGTACCCAGCTCCTACGAGCAGTACTTC. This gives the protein CVSSPLATVPSSYEQYF.

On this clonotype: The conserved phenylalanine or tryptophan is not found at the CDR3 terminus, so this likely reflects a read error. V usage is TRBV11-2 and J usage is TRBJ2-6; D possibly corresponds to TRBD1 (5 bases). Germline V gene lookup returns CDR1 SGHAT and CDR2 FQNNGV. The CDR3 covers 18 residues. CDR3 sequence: CASSSWVPNLSGANVLTV. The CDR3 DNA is TGTGCCAGCAGCAGCTGGGTACCTAATCTCTCTGGGGCCAACGTGCTGACTGTC.

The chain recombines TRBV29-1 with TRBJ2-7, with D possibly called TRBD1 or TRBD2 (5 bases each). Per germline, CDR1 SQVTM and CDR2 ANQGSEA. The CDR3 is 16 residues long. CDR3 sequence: CNAMTFGTGTPYEQYF. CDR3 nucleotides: TGCAACGCCATGACATTCGGGACCGGCACTCCCTACGAGCAGTACTTC.

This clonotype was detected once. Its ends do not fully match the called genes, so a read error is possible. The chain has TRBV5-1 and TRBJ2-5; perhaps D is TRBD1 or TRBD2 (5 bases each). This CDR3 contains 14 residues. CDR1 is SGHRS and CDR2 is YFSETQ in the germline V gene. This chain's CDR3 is CARSVQEAQGTRYF. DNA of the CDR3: TGCGCCAGGAGCGTTCAGGAGGCCCAAGGGACCCGGTACTTC.

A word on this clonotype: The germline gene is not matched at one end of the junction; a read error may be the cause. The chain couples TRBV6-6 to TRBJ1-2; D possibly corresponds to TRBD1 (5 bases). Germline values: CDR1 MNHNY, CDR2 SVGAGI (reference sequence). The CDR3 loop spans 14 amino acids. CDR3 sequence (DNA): TGTGCCTCCTATGCGGGGCCAGCTAACCATGACTACACATTC. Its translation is CASYAGPANHDYTF.

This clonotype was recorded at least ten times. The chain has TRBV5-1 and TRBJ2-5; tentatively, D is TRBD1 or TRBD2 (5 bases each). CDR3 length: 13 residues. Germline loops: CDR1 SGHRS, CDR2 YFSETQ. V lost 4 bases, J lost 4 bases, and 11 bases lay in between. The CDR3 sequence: CASSVGDGETQYF. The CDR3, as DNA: TGCGCCAGCAGCGTGGGGGACGGAGAGACCCAGTACTTC.

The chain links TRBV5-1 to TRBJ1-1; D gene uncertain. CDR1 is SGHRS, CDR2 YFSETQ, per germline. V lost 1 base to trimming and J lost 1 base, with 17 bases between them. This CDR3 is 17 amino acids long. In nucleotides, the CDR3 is TGCGCCAGCAGCTTGATAGGGTTACAACTCTCGAACACTGAAGCTTTCTTT. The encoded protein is CASSLIGLQLSNTEAFF.

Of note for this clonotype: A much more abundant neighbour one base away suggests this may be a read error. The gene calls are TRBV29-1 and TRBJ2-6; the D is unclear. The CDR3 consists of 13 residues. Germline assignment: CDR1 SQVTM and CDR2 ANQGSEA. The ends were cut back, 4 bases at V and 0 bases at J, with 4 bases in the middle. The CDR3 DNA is TGCAGCGTTGCCATCTCTGGGGCCAACGTCCTGACTTTC. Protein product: CSVAISGANVLTF.

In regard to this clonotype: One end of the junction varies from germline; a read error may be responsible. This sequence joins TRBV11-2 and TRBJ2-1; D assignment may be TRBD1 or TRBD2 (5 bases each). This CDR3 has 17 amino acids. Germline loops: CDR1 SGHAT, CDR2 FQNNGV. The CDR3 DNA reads TGTGACAGCAGCTTAGATAGGGGCAGGAGGTTCTACAATGAGCAGCTCTTC. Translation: CDSSLDRGRRFYNEQLF.

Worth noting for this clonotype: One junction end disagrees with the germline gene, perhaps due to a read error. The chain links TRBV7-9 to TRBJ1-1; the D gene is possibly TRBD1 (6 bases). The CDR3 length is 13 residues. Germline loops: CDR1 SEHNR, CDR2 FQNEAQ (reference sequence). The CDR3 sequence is CATSFQGNIEAFF. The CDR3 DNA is TGTGCCACCAGCTTTCAGGGGAACATTGAAGCTTTCTTT.

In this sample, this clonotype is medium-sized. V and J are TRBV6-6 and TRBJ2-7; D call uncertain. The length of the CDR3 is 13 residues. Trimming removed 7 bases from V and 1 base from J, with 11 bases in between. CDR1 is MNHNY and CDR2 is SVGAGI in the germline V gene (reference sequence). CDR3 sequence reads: CASTWEYSYEQYF. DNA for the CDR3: TGTGCCAGCACTTGGGAATATTCCTACGAGCAGTACTTC.

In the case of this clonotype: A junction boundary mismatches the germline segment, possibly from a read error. The CDR3: CASSSPSGANVLSF. The CDR3 coding sequence is TGTGCCAGCAGCTCCCCCTCTGGGGCCAACGTCCTGAGTTTC. V gene TRBV28 combines with J gene TRBJ2-6; a weak D match, TRBD1 (5 bases). This CDR3 is 14 amino acids long. The germline gives CDR1 MDHEN, CDR2 SYDVKM.

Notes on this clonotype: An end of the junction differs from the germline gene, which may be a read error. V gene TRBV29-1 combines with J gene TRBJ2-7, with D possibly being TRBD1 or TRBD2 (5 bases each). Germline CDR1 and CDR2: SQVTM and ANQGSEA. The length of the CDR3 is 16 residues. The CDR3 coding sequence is TGCAGCGTCTTGACATCTGGGACCGTCACTCCCTACGAGCAATACTTC. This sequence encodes CSVLTSGTVTPYEQYF.

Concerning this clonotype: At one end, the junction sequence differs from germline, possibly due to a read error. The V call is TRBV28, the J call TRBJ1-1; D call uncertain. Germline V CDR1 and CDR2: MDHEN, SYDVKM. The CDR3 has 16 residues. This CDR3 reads CASSFLVDPGSTKAFF. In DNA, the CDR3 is TGTGCCAGCAGTTTCCTGGTGGACCCGGGGAGCACTAAAGCTTTCTTT.

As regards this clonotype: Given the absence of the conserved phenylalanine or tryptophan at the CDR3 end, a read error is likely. In nucleotides, the CDR3 is TGTGCCAGTAGCCCTCGGACTAGCGGGAGTATGAGCTCCTACGAGCAGTACTCC. This gives the protein CASSPRTSGSMSSYEQYS. The V gene is TRBV7-8, the J gene TRBJ2-7; 13 bases align to TRBD2. This CDR3 is 18 amino acids long. The germline gives CDR1 SGHVS, CDR2 FQNEAQ. V shed 9 bases, J shed 0 bases, and the junction held 14 bases outside the gene matches.

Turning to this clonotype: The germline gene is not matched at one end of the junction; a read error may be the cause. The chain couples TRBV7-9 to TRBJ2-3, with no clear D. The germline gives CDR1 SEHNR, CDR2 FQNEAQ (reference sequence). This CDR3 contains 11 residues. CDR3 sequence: CGSRDVYTEYF. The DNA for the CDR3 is TGTGGCAGCAGAGATGTTTATACGGAGTATTTT.

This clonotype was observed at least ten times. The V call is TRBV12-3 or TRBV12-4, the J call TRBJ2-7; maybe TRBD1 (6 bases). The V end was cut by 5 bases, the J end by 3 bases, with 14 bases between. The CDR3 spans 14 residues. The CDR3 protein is CASSPQGFGYEQYF. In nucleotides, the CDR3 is TGTGCCAGCAGTCCACAGGGTTTCGGCTACGAGCAGTACTTC.

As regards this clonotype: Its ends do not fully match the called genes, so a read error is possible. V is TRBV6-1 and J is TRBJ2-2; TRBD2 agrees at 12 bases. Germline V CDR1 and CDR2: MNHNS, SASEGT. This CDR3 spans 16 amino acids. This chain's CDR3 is CTSKYTSGRRTGELFF. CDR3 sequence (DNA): TGTACCAGCAAATATACTAGCGGGAGGCGGACCGGGGAGCTGTTTTTT.

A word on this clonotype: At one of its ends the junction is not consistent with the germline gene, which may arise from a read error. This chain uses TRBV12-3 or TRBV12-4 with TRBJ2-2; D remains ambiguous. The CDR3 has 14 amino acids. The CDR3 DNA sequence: TGTGCCAGCAGTCCCCGTAAGGAGACCGGTGAGCTGTTTTTT. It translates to CASSPRKETGELFF.

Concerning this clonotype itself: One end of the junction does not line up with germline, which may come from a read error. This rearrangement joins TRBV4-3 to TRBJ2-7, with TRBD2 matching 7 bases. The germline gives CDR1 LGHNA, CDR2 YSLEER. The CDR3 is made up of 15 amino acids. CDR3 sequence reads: CASSQDREAGDKQYF. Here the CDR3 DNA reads TGCGCTAGCAGCCAAGATAGGGAGGCGGGAGACAAGCAGTACTTC.

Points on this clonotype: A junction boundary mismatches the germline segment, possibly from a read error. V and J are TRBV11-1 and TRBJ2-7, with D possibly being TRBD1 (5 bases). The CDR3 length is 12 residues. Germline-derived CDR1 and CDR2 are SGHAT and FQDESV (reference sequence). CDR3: CTSIPDSYEHYF. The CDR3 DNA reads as TGTACCAGCATCCCAGACAGCTACGAGCACTACTTC. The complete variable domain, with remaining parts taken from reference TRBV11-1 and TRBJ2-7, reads EAEVAQSPRYKITEKSQAVAFWCDPISGHATLYWYRQILGQGPELLVQFQDESVVDDSQLPKDRFSAERLKGVDSTLKIQPAELGDSAMYLCTSIPDSYEHYFGPGTRLTVT.